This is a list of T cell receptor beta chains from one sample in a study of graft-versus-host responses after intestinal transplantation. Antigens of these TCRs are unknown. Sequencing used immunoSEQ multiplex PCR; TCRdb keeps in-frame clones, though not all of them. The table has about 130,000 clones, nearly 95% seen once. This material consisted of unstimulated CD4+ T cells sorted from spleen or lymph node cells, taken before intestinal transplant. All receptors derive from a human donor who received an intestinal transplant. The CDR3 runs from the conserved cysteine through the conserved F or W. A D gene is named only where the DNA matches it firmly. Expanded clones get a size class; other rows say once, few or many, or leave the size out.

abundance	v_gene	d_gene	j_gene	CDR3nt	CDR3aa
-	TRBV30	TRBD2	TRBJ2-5	TGTGCCTTGTCTAGCGGGGCCCAAGAGACCCAGTACTTC	CALSSGAQETQYF
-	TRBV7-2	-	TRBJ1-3	TGTGCCAGCAGCTTAGCGCCCACGGGTAACACCATATATTTT	CASSLAPTGNTIYF
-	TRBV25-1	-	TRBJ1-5	TGTGCCAGCGCCTTCGGGGATCAGCCCCAGCATTTT	CASAFGDQPQHF
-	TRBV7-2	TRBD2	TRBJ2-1	TGTGCCAGCAATGGCGGGAGGGACGTGAGAAATGAGCAGTTCTTC	CASNGGRDVRNEQFF
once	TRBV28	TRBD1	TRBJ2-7	TGTGCCAGCAGCCGCCCCCTAGGACAGGTATACGAGCAGTACTTC	CASSRPLGQVYEQYF
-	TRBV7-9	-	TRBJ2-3	TGTGCCAGCAGCTCTCCCCTCTGGCGGGATGGCGATACGCAGTATTTT	CASSSPLWRDGDTQYF
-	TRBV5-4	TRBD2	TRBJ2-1	TGTGCCAGCAGCTTGGTAGCGGGGAATGAGCAGTTCTTC	CASSLVAGNEQFF
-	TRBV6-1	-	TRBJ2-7	TGTGCCAGCGACGAGAGGGCCTTTCTCTACGAGCAGTACTTC	CASDERAFLYEQYF
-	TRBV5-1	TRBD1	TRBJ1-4	TGCGCCAGCAGCTTGGGATCCGGGACAGGGTATGAAAAACTGTTTTTT	CASSLGSGTGYEKLFF
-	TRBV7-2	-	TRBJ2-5	TGTGCCAGCAGCGCCGATTCCGGGCCAGGGACCCAGTACTTC	CASSADSGPGTQYF
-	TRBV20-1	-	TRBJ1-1	TGCAGTGCCATGGGCGGGGACCCGGCTTTCTTT	CSAMGGDPAFF
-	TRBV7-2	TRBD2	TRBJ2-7	TGTGCCAGCAGCCGGACTAGCGGATCCTACGAGCAGTACTTC	CASSRTSGSYEQYF
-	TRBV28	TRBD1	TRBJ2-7	TGTGCCAGCAGCCGGGACAGGGGGCTTTCTTACGAGCAGTACTTC	CASSRDRGLSYEQYF
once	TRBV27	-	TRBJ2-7	TGTGCCAGCAGTCCCCTTTTAGCCTACGAGCAGTACTTC	CASSPLLAYEQYF
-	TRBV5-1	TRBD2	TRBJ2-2	TGCGCCAGCAGCTTGGTCTCGGGGGCTAGCGGGAGAGTCGGGAACACCGGGGAGCTGTTTTTT	CASSLVSGASGRVGNTGELFF
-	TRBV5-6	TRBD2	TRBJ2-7	TGTGCCAGCAGCTTGTTAGTACTAGCGGGAGATAACGAGCAGTACTTC	CASSLLVLAGDNEQYF
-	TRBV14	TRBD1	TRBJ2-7	TGTGCCAGCAGCCAAGGGACAGGGGCCTACGAGCAGTACTTC	CASSQGTGAYEQYF
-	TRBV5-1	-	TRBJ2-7	TGCGCCAGCAGCTTGTGGACAGAAGCCTACGAGCAGTACTTC	CASSLWTEAYEQYF
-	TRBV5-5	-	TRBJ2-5	TGTGCCAGCAGCTTTGAGCTAACCCCCGGGACCCAGTACTTC	CASSFELTPGTQYF
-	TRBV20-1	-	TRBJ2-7	TGCAGTGCTAGTGGTCACGAGCAGTACTTC	CSASGHEQYF
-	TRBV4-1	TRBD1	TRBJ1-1	TGCGCCAGCACCAAGGGACAGGTGTCAGTGAGCACTGAAGCTTTCTTT	CASTKGQVSVSTEAFF
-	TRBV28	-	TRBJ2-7	TGTGCCAGCAGTTTGCGGCGGGGCGAGCAGTACTTC	CASSLRRGEQYF
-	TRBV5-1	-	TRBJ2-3	TGCGCCAGCAGCTTGGGGCTAGCTTTCGATACGCAGTATTTT	CASSLGLAFDTQYF
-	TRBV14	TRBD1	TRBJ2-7	TGTGCCAGCAGCCGATGGACAGGGGACGAGCAGTACTTC	CASSRWTGDEQYF
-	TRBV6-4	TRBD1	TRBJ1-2	TGTGCCAGCACTTCTCCCCGACAGGGGCCTAACTATGGCTACACCTTC	CASTSPRQGPNYGYTF
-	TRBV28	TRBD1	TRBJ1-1	TGTGCCACCAGGGGGGCGATGAACACTGAAGCTTTCTTT	CATRGAMNTEAFF
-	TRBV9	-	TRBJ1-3	TGTGCCAGCAGCGTAGTAGGAGGCTCTGGAAACACCATATATTTT	CASSVVGGSGNTIYF
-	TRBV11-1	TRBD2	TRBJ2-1	TGTGCCAGCAGTTATGAGCGGGGAGGGTCCTACAATGAGCAGTTCTTC	CASSYERGGSYNEQFF
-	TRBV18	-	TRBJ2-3	TGTGCCAGCTCAACACGGAAGGGTGGTCTAGGTACGCAGTATTTT	CASSTRKGGLGTQYF
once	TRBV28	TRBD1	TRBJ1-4	TGTGCCAGCAGTAGGACAGGGGGGAATGAAAAACTGTTTTTT	CASSRTGGNEKLFF
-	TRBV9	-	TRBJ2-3	TGTGCCAGCAGCCTAGGGGATACGCAGTATTTT	CASSLGDTQYF
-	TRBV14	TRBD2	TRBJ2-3	TGTGCCAGCAGCCAAGGATCCGGAAGCGGGAGCCGTACGCAGTATTTT	CASSQGSGSGSRTQYF
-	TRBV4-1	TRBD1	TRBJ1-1	TGCGCCAGCAGCCACCCCGACAGGGGGGGAGCTTTCTTT	CASSHPDRGGAFF
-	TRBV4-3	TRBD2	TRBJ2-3	TGCGCCAGCAGCCAAACTAGCGGGAGTGATACAGATACGCAGTATTTT	CASSQTSGSDTDTQYF
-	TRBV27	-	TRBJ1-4	TGTGCCACCAAGGGGGAGAATGAAAAACTGTTTTTT	CATKGENEKLFF
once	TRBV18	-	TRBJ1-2	TGTGCCAGCTCAACGCCGGGGGGCGGCTACACCTTC	CASSTPGGGYTF
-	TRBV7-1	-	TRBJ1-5	TGTGCCAGCAGCTTAGCAAACCAGCCCCAGCATTTT	CASSLANQPQHF
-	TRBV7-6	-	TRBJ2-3	TGTGCCAGCAGCTCCCGACTAGTAACAGATACGCAGTATTTT	CASSSRLVTDTQYF
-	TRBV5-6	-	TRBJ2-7	TGTGCCAGCAGCTTGGCGGGCGTACAGAGCTCCTACGAGCAGTACTTC	CASSLAGVQSSYEQYF
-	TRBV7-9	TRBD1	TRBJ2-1	TGTGCCAGCAGCTTAGGGGGACAGGATCGCTCCTACAATGAGCAGTTCTTC	CASSLGGQDRSYNEQFF
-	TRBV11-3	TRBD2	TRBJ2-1	TGTGCCAGCAGCTTAGATCCCCTAGCGGGAGTAAGGCATGAGCAGTTCTTC	CASSLDPLAGVRHEQFF
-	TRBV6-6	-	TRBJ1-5	TGTGCCAGCAGGGGTTTGGGGAATCAGCCCCAGCATTTT	CASRGLGNQPQHF
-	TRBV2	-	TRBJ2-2	TGTGCCAGCAGTGGTGAGAACACCGGGGAGCTGTTTTTT	CASSGENTGELFF
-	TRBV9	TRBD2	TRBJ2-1	TGTGCCAGCAGCGTAAGCGGGAGCGACAATGAGCAGTTCTTC	CASSVSGSDNEQFF
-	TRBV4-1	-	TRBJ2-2	TGCGCCAGCAGCCAAGTCAACTCAAGGACCGGGGAGCTGTTTTTT	CASSQVNSRTGELFF
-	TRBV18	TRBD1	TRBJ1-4	TGTGCCAGCTCACCACAGACAGGGGTGGAGGAAAAACTGTTTTTT	CASSPQTGVEEKLFF
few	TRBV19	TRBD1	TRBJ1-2	TGTGCCAGTAGGTCGGGACAGGGCTTATCGGGCTACACCTTC	CASRSGQGLSGYTF
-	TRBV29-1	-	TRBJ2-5	TGCAGCGTCCTACCACTAGGGGGGGAGACCCAGTACTTC	CSVLPLGGETQYF
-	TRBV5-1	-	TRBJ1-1	TGCGCCAGCAGCTTGGGTCAGGGGATGAACACTGAAGCTTTCTTT	CASSLGQGMNTEAFF
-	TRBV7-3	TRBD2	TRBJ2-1	TGTGCCAGCAGCTTCGGCGGGAGGGCCGGCATCGAGGAGCAGTTCTTC	CASSFGGRAGIEEQFF
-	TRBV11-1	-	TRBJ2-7	TGTGCCAGCAGCTTAAATTCTTTGGTTCAGTCCTACGAGCAGTACTTC	CASSLNSLVQSYEQYF
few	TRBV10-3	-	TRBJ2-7	TGTGCCATCCGCCTACTAGCAGAACACTCCTACGAGCAGTACTTC	CAIRLLAEHSYEQYF
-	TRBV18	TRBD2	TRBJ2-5	TGTGCCAGCTCACCTGGGGGGGGTGAGACCCAGTACTTC	CASSPGGGETQYF
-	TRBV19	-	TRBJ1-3	TGTGCCAGTAGTATACTCCCCGACAGGTCCTCTGGAAACACCATATATTTT	CASSILPDRSSGNTIYF